This TCR beta chain was recorded in a study of blood T cells in healthy people across ages (dated by TCRdb to the mid-2010s). With regard to the full study: In model experiments, roughly one uniquely barcoded TCR beta cDNA molecule per two T cells was captured by template switching. Using deep sequencing normalized with unique cDNA molecular identifiers, the study measured how TCR beta repertoire diversity changes with age. The donors were divided into four age groups: young (average roughly 17 years), middle-aged (about 40), aged (around 67) and long-lived (82). Donors of different ages were randomly distributed across sequencing lanes to avoid experimental bias. Two additional independent replicas of 1 million unique cDNA reads from the same blood draw were analyzed for two donors (one aged 18 to 29 and one aged 80 or older).

A remark on this clonotype: No cognate antigen has been identified for it. A much more abundant neighbour one base away suggests this may be a read error.

Preparation of the library involved 5' RACE. This sample was sequenced with an Illumina HiSeq 2500. A second PCR of roughly 7 to 12 cycles was performed with a sample-barcoded 5' primer and a J-beta primer mix. A template-switch 5' adaptor carrying 12 random nucleotides introduced a unique molecular identifier onto each TCR beta cDNA molecule. At least 2.5 million CDR3-containing paired-end reads were obtained from each sample. All of the RNA was converted into first-strand cDNA using the Mint cDNA synthesis kit, with a TRBC-specific oligonucleotide serving as the primer. All cDNA was treated with uracil-DNA glycosylase and then went through a first 18-cycle PCR with the universal primers M1SS and BC2_uni_R. As for how the authors treated the data: For normalization, 1 million high-quality reads, each with a distinct molecular identifier, were randomly selected from each sample. Reads with shared molecular identifiers were discarded instead of being binned into consensus sequences. MiTCR, run with a Q25 quality threshold and the strictest error-elimination algorithm, handled CDR3 identification, clonotype clustering and error correction. A nonparametric unseen species model with Euler transformation was used to estimate lower-bound total TCR beta diversity. The public reads were reanalyzed by TCRdb: fastp trimming at Q25, MiXCR alignment, in-frame beta chains only. Each entry is one CDR3 protein sequence, shown with its most common DNA and genes. The V and J calls shown here were made by TCRdb, not taken from the authors' results. Within this sample are hundreds of thousands of distinct CDR3 sequences, with less than 40% of them counted one time only. Jointly, the top ten make up 15% to 17% of the sample.

General study outcomes and caveats: Observed TCR beta diversity correlated strongly with the percentage of naive T cells measured by flow cytometry. The long-lived group showed more naive CD4+ T cells, fewer expanded clones and increased TCR diversity than the aged group, suggesting age selection. Because donor CMV infection status was unknown, age-related changes in expanded clonotypes were potentially confounded. Observed TCR beta diversity per million T cells fell roughly linearly with age, and a significant reduction was already apparent by age about 36. Total diversity estimates from one million sequenced T cells were considered lower bounds and underestimates. Since profiling was done on bulk unsorted PBMCs, naive and antigen-experienced compartments could not be conclusively compared.

Systemically healthy Caucasian individuals from Russia, 35 to 40 in total and aged roughly 6 to 100 years, were included as donors. Each donor gave about 9.8 milliliters of peripheral blood, drawn into EDTA-treated Vacutainer tubes. Ficoll-Paque density-gradient centrifugation was used to isolate PBMCs, with at least 6.5 million per sample. Trizol reagent was used to extract total RNA from PBMCs, with at least 5.5 micrograms per sample. The percentages of naive CD45RAhigh/CD27high T cells were determined by flow cytometry on a PBMC aliquot from every donor. Measured from the cysteine to the phenylalanine, the CDR3 is 14 residues long. Only the CDR3 DNA stays, 42 bases, in frame from base 1. Relative to germline, V is 6 bases shorter and J is 6 bases shorter, with 17 bases between their ends.

This sequence uses TRBV12-3 or TRBV12-4 and TRBJ1-2; no D gene can be assigned with confidence. This clonotype originated in a woman at least 80 years old in good health. Donor details come from another sample of the same person, matched by shared clones. The sample was blood. The CDR3 protein sequence reads: CASRFGGPGHGYTF. The nucleotide sequence is given as TGTGCCAGCAGGTTTGGCGGCCCGGGCCATGGCTACACCTTC.